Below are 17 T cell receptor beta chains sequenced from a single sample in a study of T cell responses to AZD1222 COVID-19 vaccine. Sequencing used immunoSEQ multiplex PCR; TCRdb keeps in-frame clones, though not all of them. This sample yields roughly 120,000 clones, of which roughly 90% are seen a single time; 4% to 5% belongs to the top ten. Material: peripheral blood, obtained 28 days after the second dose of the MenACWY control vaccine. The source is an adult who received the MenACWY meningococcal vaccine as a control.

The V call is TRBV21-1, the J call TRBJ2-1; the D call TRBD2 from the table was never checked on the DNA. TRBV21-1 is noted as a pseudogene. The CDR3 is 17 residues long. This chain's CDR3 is CASSDRTRDYSYNEQFF. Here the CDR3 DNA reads TGTGCCAGCAGCGATCGGACACGGGACTACTCCTACAATGAGCAGTTCTTC.

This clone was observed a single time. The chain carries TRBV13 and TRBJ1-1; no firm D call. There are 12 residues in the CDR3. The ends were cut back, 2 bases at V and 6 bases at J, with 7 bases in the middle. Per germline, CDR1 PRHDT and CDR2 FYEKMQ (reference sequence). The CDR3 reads CASSLRIAEAFF. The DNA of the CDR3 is TGTGCCAGCAGCTTACGGATTGCTGAAGCTTTCTTT. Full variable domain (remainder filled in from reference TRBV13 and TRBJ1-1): AAGVIQSPRHLIKEKRETATLKCYPIPRHDTVYWYQQGPGQDPQFLISFYEKMQSDKGSIPDRFSAQQFSDYHSELNMSSLELGDSALYFCASSLRIAEAFFGQGTRLTVV.

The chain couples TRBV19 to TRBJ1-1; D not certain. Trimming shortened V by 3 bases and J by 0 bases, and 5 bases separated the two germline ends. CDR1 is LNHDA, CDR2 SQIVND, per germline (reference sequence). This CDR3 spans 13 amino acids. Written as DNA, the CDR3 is TGTGCCAGTAGTATTTCGCTGAACACTGAAGCTTTCTTT. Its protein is CASSISLNTEAFF. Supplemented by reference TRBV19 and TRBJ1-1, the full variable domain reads DGGITQSPKYLFRKEGQNVTLSCEQNLNHDAMYWYRQDPGQGLRLIYYSQIVNDFQKGDIAEGYSVSREKKESFPLTVTSAQKNPTAFYLCASSISLNTEAFFGQGTRLTVV.

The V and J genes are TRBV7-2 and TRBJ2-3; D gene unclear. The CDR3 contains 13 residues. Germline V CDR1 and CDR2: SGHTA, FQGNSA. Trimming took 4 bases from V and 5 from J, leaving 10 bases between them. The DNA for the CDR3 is TGTGCCAGCAGCTCAATGGAATTAGATACGCAGTATTTT. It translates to CASSSMELDTQYF.

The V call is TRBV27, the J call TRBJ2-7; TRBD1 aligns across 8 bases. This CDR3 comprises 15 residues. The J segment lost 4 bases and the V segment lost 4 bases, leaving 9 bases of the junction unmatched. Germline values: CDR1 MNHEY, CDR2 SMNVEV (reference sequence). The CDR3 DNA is TGTGCCAGCAGTTCCCGGACAGGGAACAGTTACGAGCAGTACGTC. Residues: CASSSRTGNSYEQYV.

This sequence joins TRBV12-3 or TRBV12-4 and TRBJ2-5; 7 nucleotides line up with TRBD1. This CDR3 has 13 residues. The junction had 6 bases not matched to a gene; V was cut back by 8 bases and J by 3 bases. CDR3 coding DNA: TGTGCCAGCCACTACGACAGGGAAGAGACCCAGTACTTC. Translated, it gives CASHYDREETQYF.

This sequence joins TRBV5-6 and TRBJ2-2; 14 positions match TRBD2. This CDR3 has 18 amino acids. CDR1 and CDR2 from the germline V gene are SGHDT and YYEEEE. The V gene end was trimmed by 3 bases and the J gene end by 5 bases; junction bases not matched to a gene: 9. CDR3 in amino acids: CASSWGLAGAVYTGELFF. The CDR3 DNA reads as TGTGCCAGCAGCTGGGGACTAGCGGGAGCAGTTTATACCGGGGAGCTGTTTTTT.

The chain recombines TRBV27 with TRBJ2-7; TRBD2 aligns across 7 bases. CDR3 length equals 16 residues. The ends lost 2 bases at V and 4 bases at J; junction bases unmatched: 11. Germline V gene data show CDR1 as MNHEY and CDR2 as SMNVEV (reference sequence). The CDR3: CASSLGASGPFYEQYF. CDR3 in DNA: TGTGCCAGCAGTTTAGGGGCTAGCGGACCTTTTTACGAGCAGTACTTC.

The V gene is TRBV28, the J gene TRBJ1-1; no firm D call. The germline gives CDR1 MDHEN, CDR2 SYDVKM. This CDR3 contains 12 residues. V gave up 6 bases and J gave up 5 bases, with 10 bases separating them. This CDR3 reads CASSPRRTEAFF. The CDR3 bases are TGTGCCAGCAGCCCTCGGAGAACTGAAGCTTTCTTT.

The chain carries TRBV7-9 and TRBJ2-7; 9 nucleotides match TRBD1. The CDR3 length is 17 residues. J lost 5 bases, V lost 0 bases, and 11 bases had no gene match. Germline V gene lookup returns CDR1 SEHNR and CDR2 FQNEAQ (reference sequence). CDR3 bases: TGTGCCAGCAGCTTAGCGCTGGTAGGACAGGGGCCTGACGAGCAGTACTTC. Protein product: CASSLALVGQGPDEQYF.

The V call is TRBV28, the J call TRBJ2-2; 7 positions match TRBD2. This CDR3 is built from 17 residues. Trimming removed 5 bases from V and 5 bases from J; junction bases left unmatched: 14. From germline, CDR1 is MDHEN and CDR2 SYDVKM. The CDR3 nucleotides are TGTGCCAGCAGTGCGAGGACTCGAGCGGGGTTTACCGGGGAGCTGTTTTTT. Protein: CASSARTRAGFTGELFF. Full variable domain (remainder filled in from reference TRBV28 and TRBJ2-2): DVKVTQSSRYLVKRTGEKVFLECVQDMDHENMFWYRQDPGLGLRLIYFSYDVKMKEKGDIPEGYSVSREKKERFSLILESASTNQTSMYLCASSARTRAGFTGELFFGEGSRLTVL.

CDR3 residues: CASSSGLAGLRDTQYF. Written as DNA, the CDR3 is TGTGCCAGCAGCTCGGGACTAGCGGGGTTAAGAGATACGCAGTATTTT. The chain recombines TRBV11-3 with TRBJ2-3; 13 bases match TRBD2. Trimming at V came to 4 bases and at J to 5 bases, leaving 6 bases not matched to a gene. Germline loops: CDR1 SGHNT, CDR2 YENEEA. This CDR3 has 16 residues.

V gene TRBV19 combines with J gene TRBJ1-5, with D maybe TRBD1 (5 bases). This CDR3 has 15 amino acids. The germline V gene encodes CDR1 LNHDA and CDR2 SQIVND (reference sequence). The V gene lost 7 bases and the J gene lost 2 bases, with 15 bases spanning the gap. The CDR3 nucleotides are TGTGCCAGTACCCGGGCCCGGGGCGGCAATCAGCCCCAGCATTTT. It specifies CASTRARGGNQPQHF.

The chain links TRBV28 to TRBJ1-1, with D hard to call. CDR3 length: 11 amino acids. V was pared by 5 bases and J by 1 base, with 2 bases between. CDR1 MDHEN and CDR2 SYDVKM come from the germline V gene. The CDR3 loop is CASSQNTEAFF. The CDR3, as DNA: TGTGCCAGCAGTCAGAACACTGAAGCTTTCTTT.

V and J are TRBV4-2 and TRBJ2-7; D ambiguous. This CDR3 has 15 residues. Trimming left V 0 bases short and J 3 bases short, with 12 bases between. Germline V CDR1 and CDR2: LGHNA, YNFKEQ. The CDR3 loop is CASSQERSYFYEQYF. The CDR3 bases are TGTGCCAGCAGCCAAGAGCGGTCCTACTTCTACGAGCAGTACTTC.

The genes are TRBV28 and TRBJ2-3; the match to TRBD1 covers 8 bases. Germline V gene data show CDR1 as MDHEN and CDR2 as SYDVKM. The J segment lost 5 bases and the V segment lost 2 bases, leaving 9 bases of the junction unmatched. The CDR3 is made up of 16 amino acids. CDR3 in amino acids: CASSLHGTGSRDTQYF. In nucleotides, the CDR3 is TGTGCCAGCAGTTTACACGGGACAGGTTCACGAGATACGCAGTATTTT.

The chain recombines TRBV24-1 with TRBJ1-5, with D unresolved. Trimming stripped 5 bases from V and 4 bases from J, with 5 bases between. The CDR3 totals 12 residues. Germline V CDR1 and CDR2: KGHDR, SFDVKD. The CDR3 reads CATSGINQPQHF. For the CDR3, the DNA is TGTGCCACCAGTGGAATTAATCAGCCCCAGCATTTT.